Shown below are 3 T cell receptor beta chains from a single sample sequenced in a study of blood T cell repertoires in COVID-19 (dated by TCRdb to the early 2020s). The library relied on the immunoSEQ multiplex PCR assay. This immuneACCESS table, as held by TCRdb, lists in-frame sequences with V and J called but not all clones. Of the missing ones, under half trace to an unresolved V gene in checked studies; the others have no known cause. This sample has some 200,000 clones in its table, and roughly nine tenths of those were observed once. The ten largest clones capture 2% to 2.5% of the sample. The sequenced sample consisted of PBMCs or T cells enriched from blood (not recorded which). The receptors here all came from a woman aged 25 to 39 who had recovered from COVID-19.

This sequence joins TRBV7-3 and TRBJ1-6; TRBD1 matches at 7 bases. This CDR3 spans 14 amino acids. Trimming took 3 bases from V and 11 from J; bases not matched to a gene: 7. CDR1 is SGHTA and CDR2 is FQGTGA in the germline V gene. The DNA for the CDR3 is TGTGCCAGCAGCTTGGGACAGTTCTGGGCACCCCTCCACTTT. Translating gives CASSLGQFWAPLHF.

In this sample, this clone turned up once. CDR3 sequence: CASSLARYEQYF. DNA for the CDR3: TGTGCCAGCAGTTTAGCGCGATACGAGCAGTACTTC. The chain has TRBV12-3 or TRBV12-4 and TRBJ2-7; D is ambiguous. Trimming pared 0 bases from V and 4 bases from J, leaving 4 bases between. The CDR3 runs to 12 residues.

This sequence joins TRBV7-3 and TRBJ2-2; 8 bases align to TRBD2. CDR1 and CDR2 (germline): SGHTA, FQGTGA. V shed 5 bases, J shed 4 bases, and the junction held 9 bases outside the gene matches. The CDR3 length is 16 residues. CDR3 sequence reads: CASSKSGRGSTGELFF. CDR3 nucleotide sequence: TGTGCCAGCAGCAAAAGCGGGAGAGGGAGCACCGGGGAGCTGTTTTTT.